This note documents a single T cell receptor beta chain sequence. Original processing notes: Using reference gene primer amplification, nucleated cell counts were estimated. The method was immunoSEQ multiplex PCR; TCRdb's version includes in-frame clones alone and lacks a portion of them. Clone size and the V and J calls come from that table; the DNA yielded D and trimming. The table shows about 190,000 clones, with about nine tenths occurring only once. The source of the sample is a study of blood T cell repertoires in COVID-19. Overall study context: Samples taken during acute and convalescent COVID-19 were collected in the United States, Italy and Spain. PBMCs, B-cell-depleted T cells, or T cells provided the cDNA or gDNA that made up the material.

Germline lookup yields CDR1 MNHEY and CDR2 SVGAGI. This CDR3 has 16 amino acids. Between the trimmed V and J ends, which lost 2 bases and 5 bases, there was a span of 13 bases. The sequenced sample was peripheral blood. The chain links TRBV6-5 to TRBJ1-6; D is ambiguous. The clonotype comes from a man aged 40-50 years with acute or convalescent COVID-19. This chain's CDR3 is CASSYGRVVNNSPLHF. CDR3 sequence (DNA): TGTGCCAGCAGTTACGGGAGGGTAGTCAATAATTCACCCCTCCACTTT.